Given below is one TCR beta chain in context. This may be a read error: a much more frequent sequence differs by one nucleotide. TCRdb redid the calling of the PCR reads with MiXCR, one entry per CDR3 protein. The sample carries about 510,000 distinct CDR3 sequences, roughly 24% recorded once. Libraries for naive CD8 T cells, which were made from about 20,000 to 1,000,000 sorted cells, drew on 10%, 30% or 50% of the RNA. These data are taken from a study of molecular identifiers for immune sequencing clone quantification. CDR3 size: 15 residues. V trimming: 5 bases; J trimming: 5 bases; junction bases outside the gene matches: 7.

V is TRBV12-3 or TRBV12-4 and J is TRBJ2-2, with 8 bases lining up with TRBD1. The sample consisted of naive CD8+ T cells from blood, with Jurkat cell RNA spiked in. Subset defined: FACS-sorted CD8+CD4-CCR7+CD45RA+ naive T cells. The TCR comes from a human donor in good health. Some libraries in this study had Jurkat cell RNA spiked in. Here the CDR3 reads CASSMDRDQTGELFF. The CDR3 nucleotides are TGTGCCAGCAGTATGGACAGGGATCAGACCGGGGAGCTGTTTTTT.